Listed below are T cell receptor beta chains from one sample, sequenced in a study of beta chain features in type 1 diabetes. Libraries were prepared by immunoSEQ multiplex PCR; TCRdb keeps only in-frame clonotypes and omits some of them. The sample has hundreds of thousands of clones, around 15% seen once. Sequencing was done on a sample of naive CD4+ T cells from blood. Source of these receptors: a man between 18 and 29 years old in good health. CDR3s include the opening cysteine and the closing phenylalanine or tryptophan. D genes are given only for firm matches. Clone size is not always given. Where it is, it says once, few, many or a class for expanded clones.

CDR3nt: TGTGCCAGCAGCTTACATCCGGGACAGGGGAGTGAAAAACTGTTTTTT
CDR3aa: CASSLHPGQGSEKLFF
d_gene: TRBD1
abundance: once
v_gene: TRBV7-2
j_gene: TRBJ1-4

CDR3nt: TGTGCCAGCAGCTTGGTGGCTCTTGGCACAGATACGCAGTATTTT
CDR3aa: CASSLVALGTDTQYF
d_gene: .
abundance: few
v_gene: TRBV11-2
j_gene: TRBJ2-3

CDR3nt: TGTGCCAGCAGCTCGGGACTCCACACCGGGGAGCTGTTTTTT
CDR3aa: CASSSGLHTGELFF
d_gene: .
abundance: .
v_gene: TRBV7-3
j_gene: TRBJ2-2

CDR3nt: TGTGCCAGTAGTATACGGGGCCACTACGAGCAGTACTTC
CDR3aa: CASSIRGHYEQYF
d_gene: .
abundance: .
v_gene: TRBV19
j_gene: TRBJ2-7

CDR3nt: TGTGCCAGCAGCCTTCGGACTAGCGGGGGGGCCGGGGAGACCCAGTACTTC
CDR3aa: CASSLRTSGGAGETQYF
d_gene: TRBD2
abundance: few
v_gene: TRBV4-2
j_gene: TRBJ2-5

CDR3nt: TGTGCCAGCAGCTTACCGGGTAACACTGAAGCTTTCTTT
CDR3aa: CASSLPGNTEAFF
d_gene: .
abundance: .
v_gene: TRBV5-4
j_gene: TRBJ1-1

CDR3nt: TGCGCCAGCAGACGGGACAGTAACTATGGCTACACCTTC
CDR3aa: CASRRDSNYGYTF
d_gene: TRBD1
abundance: .
v_gene: TRBV5-1
j_gene: TRBJ1-2

CDR3nt: TGTGCCAGCAGTTATCGGGCTAGCGATGAGCAGTTCTTC
CDR3aa: CASSYRASDEQFF
d_gene: .
abundance: .
v_gene: TRBV6-5
j_gene: TRBJ2-1

CDR3nt: TGCGCCAGCAGCTCAAGGGACTCCCGGGTGTTCCAAGAGACCCAGTACTTC
CDR3aa: CASSSRDSRVFQETQYF
d_gene: .
abundance: few
v_gene: TRBV5-1
j_gene: TRBJ2-5

CDR3nt: TGTGCCAGCGCAGCGCCGGGCACTGAAGCTTTCTTT
CDR3aa: CASAAPGTEAFF
d_gene: .
abundance: .
v_gene: TRBV6-5
j_gene: TRBJ1-1

CDR3nt: TGTGCCAGCAGCGATCAGGGGGTTGGGGCCAACGTCCTGACTTTC
CDR3aa: CASSDQGVGANVLTF
d_gene: TRBD1
abundance: .
v_gene: TRBV9
j_gene: TRBJ2-6

CDR3nt: TGTGCCAGCAGTGTTACAGGGGCTACTGCGAGTGGCTACACCTTC
CDR3aa: CASSVTGATASGYTF
d_gene: TRBD1
abundance: .
v_gene: TRBV28
j_gene: TRBJ1-2

CDR3nt: TGTGCCAGCAGCCCGTATAATTCACCCCTCCACTTT
CDR3aa: CASSPYNSPLHF
d_gene: .
abundance: few
v_gene: TRBV7-2
j_gene: TRBJ1-6

CDR3nt: TGTGCCATTTCCCGGGAGGGGGTAAGGTATGGCTACACCTTC
CDR3aa: CAISREGVRYGYTF
d_gene: .
abundance: .
v_gene: TRBV10-3
j_gene: TRBJ1-2

CDR3nt: TGTGCCAGCACCTCGCCACCGGGACAGGTATACAATGAGCAGTTCTTC
CDR3aa: CASTSPPGQVYNEQFF
d_gene: TRBD1
abundance: .
v_gene: TRBV27
j_gene: TRBJ2-1

CDR3nt: TGTGCCAGCAGTTCCTACACGGAGGGGCGATACTTC
CDR3aa: CASSSYTEGRYF
d_gene: .
abundance: few
v_gene: TRBV28
j_gene: TRBJ2-7

CDR3nt: TGTGCCAGCAGTTTAAGGGACGGCTATAATTCACCCCTCCACTTT
CDR3aa: CASSLRDGYNSPLHF
d_gene: .
abundance: few
v_gene: TRBV27
j_gene: TRBJ1-6

CDR3nt: TGTGCCAGCTCACCTATCAGAGGGGCCGGGGAGCTGTTTTTT
CDR3aa: CASSPIRGAGELFF
d_gene: .
abundance: .
v_gene: TRBV18
j_gene: TRBJ2-2

CDR3nt: TGTGCCTGGAGGACAGGGGGCTACTCCTACGAGCAGTACTTC
CDR3aa: CAWRTGGYSYEQYF
d_gene: TRBD1
abundance: .
v_gene: TRBV30
j_gene: TRBJ2-7

CDR3nt: TGTGCCGTCACTTGGGGGAGAGATTCACCCCTCCACTTT
CDR3aa: CAVTWGRDSPLHF
d_gene: .
abundance: .
v_gene: TRBV6-6
j_gene: TRBJ1-6

CDR3nt: TGTGCCAGCAGCTTTTACTGGACAGGGGGCTTTTCCAACATTCAGTACTTC
CDR3aa: CASSFYWTGGFSNIQYF
d_gene: TRBD1
abundance: .
v_gene: TRBV7-2
j_gene: TRBJ2-4

CDR3nt: TGTGCCAGTACCTTCAGTGCGGGACAGGCTTTACTCTCTGGGGCCAACGTCCTGACTTTC
CDR3aa: CASTFSAGQALLSGANVLTF
d_gene: TRBD1
abundance: .
v_gene: TRBV19
j_gene: TRBJ2-6

CDR3nt: TGTGCCAGCAGCGAGGCAGGGGCTGCAAAGACAGATACGCAGTATTTT
CDR3aa: CASSEAGAAKTDTQYF
d_gene: .
abundance: few
v_gene: TRBV5-4
j_gene: TRBJ2-3

CDR3nt: TGTGCCAGCAGCGACAGGCCGGGGGAAGCTTTCTTT
CDR3aa: CASSDRPGEAFF
d_gene: .
abundance: .
v_gene: TRBV9
j_gene: TRBJ1-1

CDR3nt: TGTGCCAGCTCACCACCCGGGGGGCGAGAGACCCAGTACTTC
CDR3aa: CASSPPGGRETQYF
d_gene: .
abundance: few
v_gene: TRBV18
j_gene: TRBJ2-5

CDR3nt: TGTGCCAGCAGCAGGCACAGGGGGCCGGGCACTGAAGCTTTCTTT
CDR3aa: CASSRHRGPGTEAFF
d_gene: TRBD1
abundance: .
v_gene: TRBV7-3
j_gene: TRBJ1-1

CDR3nt: TGTGCCAGCAGCCTTCAGGATAGCGGGGGGAGAAATGAGCAGTTCTTC
CDR3aa: CASSLQDSGGRNEQFF
d_gene: TRBD2
abundance: .
v_gene: TRBV11-3
j_gene: TRBJ2-1

CDR3nt: TGTGCCAGCAGTCCTCCGGTAGATTTAGCCAAAAACATTCAGTACTTC
CDR3aa: CASSPPVDLAKNIQYF
d_gene: .
abundance: .
v_gene: TRBV28
j_gene: TRBJ2-4

CDR3nt: TGTGCCAGCAGGGGCGACAGGGGCGGCTACACCTTC
CDR3aa: CASRGDRGGYTF
d_gene: TRBD1
abundance: .
v_gene: TRBV2
j_gene: TRBJ1-2

CDR3nt: TGCGCCAGCATGAGCGAGTGGAGGGGGTCCACTGAAGCTTTCTTT
CDR3aa: CASMSEWRGSTEAFF
d_gene: .
abundance: few
v_gene: TRBV10-2
j_gene: TRBJ1-1

CDR3nt: TGCGCCAGCAGCCAAGTCGGGACAGGGAACTACGAGCAGTACTTC
CDR3aa: CASSQVGTGNYEQYF
d_gene: TRBD1
abundance: few
v_gene: TRBV4-1
j_gene: TRBJ2-7

CDR3nt: TGTGCCAGCAGTTACTCTATGCACACTGAAGCTTTCTTT
CDR3aa: CASSYSMHTEAFF
d_gene: .
abundance: .
v_gene: TRBV6-5
j_gene: TRBJ1-1

CDR3nt: TGTGCCAGCCTCCAGACCGGGAACGGCCTTTACGAGCAGTACTTC
CDR3aa: CASLQTGNGLYEQYF
d_gene: .
abundance: many
v_gene: TRBV28
j_gene: TRBJ2-7

CDR3nt: TGCGCCAGCAGCCAAGAAACGACCCGCAATCAGCCCCAGCATTTT
CDR3aa: CASSQETTRNQPQHF
d_gene: .
abundance: few
v_gene: TRBV4-3
j_gene: TRBJ1-5

CDR3nt: TGTGCCAGCAGTTCCCGGTGGAGCGGAGGACCCTACAATGAGCAGTTCTTC
CDR3aa: CASSSRWSGGPYNEQFF
d_gene: .
abundance: .
v_gene: TRBV27
j_gene: TRBJ2-1

CDR3nt: TGTGCCAGCAGTTTATGGGGAGGGGGACAGGGGAATGAGCAGTTCTTC
CDR3aa: CASSLWGGGQGNEQFF
d_gene: TRBD1
abundance: .
v_gene: TRBV27
j_gene: TRBJ2-1

CDR3nt: TGTGCCAGCAGCTTACCGGGACTGAACACTGAAGCTTTCTTT
CDR3aa: CASSLPGLNTEAFF
d_gene: .
abundance: .
v_gene: TRBV7-2
j_gene: TRBJ1-1

CDR3nt: TGTGCCAGCAGTGACCGGGACAGGACTAACAATGAGCAGTTCTTC
CDR3aa: CASSDRDRTNNEQFF
d_gene: TRBD1
abundance: .
v_gene: TRBV6-1
j_gene: TRBJ2-1

CDR3nt: TGTGCCAGCGAGCTTAACTATGGCTACACCTTC
CDR3aa: CASELNYGYTF
d_gene: .
abundance: .
v_gene: TRBV28
j_gene: TRBJ1-2

CDR3nt: TGCGCCAGCAGCTTCGTTCAGAACCAAGAGACCCAGTACTTC
CDR3aa: CASSFVQNQETQYF
d_gene: .
abundance: .
v_gene: TRBV5-1
j_gene: TRBJ2-5

CDR3nt: TGTGCCAGCAGTCACCTTGGCGCCGGGGAGCTGTTTTTT
CDR3aa: CASSHLGAGELFF
d_gene: .
abundance: .
v_gene: TRBV7-3
j_gene: TRBJ2-2

CDR3nt: TGTGCCAGCAGACCTTACTCTAGCGGGAGTCTACCCGGGGAGCTGTTTTTT
CDR3aa: CASRPYSSGSLPGELFF
d_gene: TRBD2
abundance: .
v_gene: TRBV7-2
j_gene: TRBJ2-2

CDR3nt: TGTGCCAGCAGTGATAAGAACAGAGAAGCTTTCTTT
CDR3aa: CASSDKNREAFF
d_gene: .
abundance: few
v_gene: TRBV6-1
j_gene: TRBJ1-1

CDR3nt: TGTGCCAGCAATCAGGGGGTGAGAGGATCCTACGAGCAGTACTTC
CDR3aa: CASNQGVRGSYEQYF
d_gene: TRBD1
abundance: .
v_gene: TRBV11-2
j_gene: TRBJ2-7

CDR3nt: TGCAGTGCTCTCGGGACAGGGATCTCTCCCTTC
CDR3aa: CSALGTGISPF
d_gene: TRBD1
abundance: few
v_gene: TRBV20-1
j_gene: TRBJ1-2

CDR3nt: TGCGCCAGCAGGCAACCCGGGACAGGGTCGAACACCGGGGAGCTGTTTTTT
CDR3aa: CASRQPGTGSNTGELFF
d_gene: TRBD1
abundance: few
v_gene: TRBV4-1
j_gene: TRBJ2-2

CDR3nt: TGTGCCAGCAGTGAATATACAGGGGGTGGCTACACCTTC
CDR3aa: CASSEYTGGGYTF
d_gene: TRBD1
abundance: few
v_gene: TRBV25-1
j_gene: TRBJ1-2

CDR3nt: TGTGCCAGCAGCCCTGGGAGTCTTGGAAACACCATATATTTT
CDR3aa: CASSPGSLGNTIYF
d_gene: .
abundance: .
v_gene: TRBV7-2
j_gene: TRBJ1-3

CDR3nt: TGTGCCAGCAGCGCGGGACAGTCAAGCTCCTACGAGCAGTACTTC
CDR3aa: CASSAGQSSSYEQYF
d_gene: .
abundance: few
v_gene: TRBV5-4
j_gene: TRBJ2-7

CDR3nt: TGCGCCAGCAGCGGATCCGGGACAACCTACGAGCAGTACTTC
CDR3aa: CASSGSGTTYEQYF
d_gene: .
abundance: few
v_gene: TRBV5-1
j_gene: TRBJ2-7

CDR3nt: TGCGCCAGCAGCCAACAGAATCAGCCCCAGCATTTT
CDR3aa: CASSQQNQPQHF
d_gene: .
abundance: .
v_gene: TRBV4-1
j_gene: TRBJ1-5

CDR3nt: TGTGCCAGCAGTTGGTCTTACCGGGACAGCAGCTCCTACGAGCAGTACTTC
CDR3aa: CASSWSYRDSSSYEQYF
d_gene: TRBD1
abundance: .
v_gene: TRBV28
j_gene: TRBJ2-7

CDR3nt: TGTGCCAGCAGTGACCCAGCGGGCCGAAGCCAAGAGACCCAGTACTTC
CDR3aa: CASSDPAGRSQETQYF
d_gene: .
abundance: .
v_gene: TRBV25-1
j_gene: TRBJ2-5

CDR3nt: TGTGCCAGCAGCAGGGGGGACTCTGGAAACACCATATATTTT
CDR3aa: CASSRGDSGNTIYF
d_gene: .
abundance: .
v_gene: TRBV9
j_gene: TRBJ1-3

CDR3nt: TGCGCCAGCAGCTTGGTAGGGGGACCCACCTACGAGCAGTACTTC
CDR3aa: CASSLVGGPTYEQYF
d_gene: .
abundance: few
v_gene: TRBV5-1
j_gene: TRBJ2-7